This T cell receptor (beta chain) was documented in a study of graft-versus-host responses after intestinal transplantation. Study context: For approximately three years after anti-thymocyte globulin induction, all recipients took tacrolimus and steroids.

This clone was counted a single time. Its antigen is undetermined. Study-wide points: In recipient marrow, GvH clones were found, and some appeared first in ileum or blood. Graft-versus-host to host-versus-graft clonal ratios in allografts were high in patients with graft-donor T cell macrochimerism. With peak circulating GvH clone levels came an association with early post-transplant HvG declines.

Sequenced by immunoSEQ multiplex PCR; TCRdb stores in-frame clones only, minus some. The profile shows under 95,000 clones, roughly four fifths of them singletons. CDR1 is GTSNPN, CDR2 SVGIG, per germline (reference sequence). The CDR3 totals 15 residues. J gave up 4 bases and V 4 bases, and 10 bases lay outside the gene matches. The input for sequencing was unstimulated CD4+ T cells sorted from spleen or lymph node cells, taken before intestinal transplant. This chain connects TRBV30 to TRBJ2-5; 9 bases match TRBD2. The TCR comes from a human donor who received an intestinal transplant. Here the CDR3 reads CAWKVSGGDRETQYF. CDR3 coding DNA: TGTGCCTGGAAGGTTAGCGGGGGAGACCGAGAGACCCAGTACTTC. Looking up the rest from reference TRBV30 and TRBJ2-5 gives the full variable domain: SQTIHQWPATLVQPVGSPLSLECTVEGTSNPNLYWYRQAAGRGLQLLFYSVGIGQISSEVPQNLSASRPQDRQFILSSKKLLLSDSGFYLCAWKVSGGDRETQYFGPGTRLLVL.